Described below is a single T cell receptor (beta chain) sequence and its context. Its antigen is currently unknown. Sample time point: blood from clinic visit 5 months post-surgery; TSC patient then seizure free. The sequenced cases were selected for having the highest brain T cell transcript signatures. TCRdb keeps only in-frame clones here, not all; method: immunoSEQ multiplex PCR. In the table there are about 340,000 clones, over 90% of which are singletons. The data are from a study of brain T cells in children with intractable seizures. General observations from the study: Clones missing pre-surgery may reflect undersampling of that blood sample.

Trimming removed 4 bases from V and 0 bases from J, with 11 bases in between. The CDR3 extends over 14 amino acids. Germline V gene sequence: CDR1 SGHKS, CDR2 YYEKEE (reference sequence). The receptor was derived from a boy less than two years old with tuberous sclerosis and intractable seizures. Here the sequenced sample was peripheral blood, taken 5 to 6 months after surgery. The J gene is TRBJ2-7, the V gene TRBV5-5, with TRBD2 as a possible D gene (5 bases). Here the CDR3 reads CASSGGGPSYEQYF. The CDR3 bases are TGTGCCAGCAGCGGAGGTGGACCCTCCTACGAGCAGTACTTC.